This is a list of T cell receptor beta chains from one sample in a study of Ad26.COV2.S vaccination and SARS-CoV-2 variants. Profiled with immunoSEQ multiplex PCR; TCRdb holds only in-frame clones, not every one. The sample carries 200,000 to 300,000 clones, roughly 90% recorded once. The material was peripheral blood, obtained in a trial of Ad26.COV2.S vaccine versus placebo. Source of these receptors: a person aged 18 to 65 who received the Ad26.COV2.S COVID-19 vaccine or a placebo. The CDR3 runs from the conserved cysteine through the conserved F or W. D genes are given only for firm matches. Clone size is stated in some rows and not others, as once, few, many or a class when expanded.

clone size | J gene | D gene | V gene | CDR3 protein
- | TRBJ1-2 | TRBD1 | TRBV19 | CASSDRGNYGYTF
- | TRBJ1-4 | - | TRBV19 | CASSPPGLPLEKLFF
- | TRBJ2-7 | - | TRBV6-5 | CASSYAPPGATYEQYF
- | TRBJ1-5 | - | TRBV2 | CASNEIGGQPQHF
- | TRBJ2-7 | TRBD1 | TRBV6-1 | CASSEVQGSYEQYF
- | TRBJ1-6 | TRBD1 | TRBV5-4 | CASSHRQGANSPLHF
- | TRBJ2-6 | TRBD1 | TRBV4-2 | CASSQGAAGGSGANVLTF
- | TRBJ1-1 | - | TRBV18 | CASSRRGVGGDTEAFF
- | TRBJ2-2 | - | TRBV19 | CASSILGARIGELFF
- | TRBJ2-7 | TRBD1 | TRBV19 | CASSIGTGASYEQYF
- | TRBJ2-7 | - | TRBV5-1 | CASSLGGRPNSYEQYF
- | TRBJ2-2 | TRBD1 | TRBV4-3 | CASSQDQSGGANTGELFF
- | TRBJ2-7 | - | TRBV30 | CAWRELRQSSYEQYF
- | TRBJ2-1 | - | TRBV5-1 | CASSLVSSYNEQFF
- | TRBJ1-1 | - | TRBV5-4 | CASSLGPMNTEAFF
- | TRBJ2-5 | TRBD2 | TRBV5-1 | CASSPGLAGVEEETQYF
- | TRBJ2-2 | TRBD1 | TRBV2 | CASMGTENTGELFF
- | TRBJ1-5 | - | TRBV7-2 | CASSFAGGFGQPQHF
- | TRBJ2-7 | TRBD1 | TRBV29-1 | CSVESPSTGGHEQYF
- | TRBJ2-1 | TRBD2 | TRBV6-2/TRBV6-3 | CASSFPRASGNHNEQFF
- | TRBJ2-3 | TRBD2 | TRBV3-1/TRBV3-2 | CASSPGGPTDTQYF
few | TRBJ1-1 | - | TRBV13 | CASSLNGEAFF
- | TRBJ2-2 | TRBD2 | TRBV6-2/TRBV6-3 | CASSRPTSGLEKLFF
once | TRBJ2-1 | - | TRBV7-9 | CASSGRNNEQFF
few | TRBJ1-2 | - | TRBV9 | CASGDTNYGYTF
- | TRBJ1-1 | - | TRBV30 | CAWSYAGAAEAFF
few | TRBJ2-3 | - | TRBV7-9 | CASTNFLGGNSPTDTQYF
- | TRBJ2-3 | - | TRBV3-1/TRBV3-2 | CASSQGGRNTDTQYF
- | TRBJ1-4 | - | TRBV19 | CATRRLNEKLFF
- | TRBJ2-2 | TRBD2 | TRBV5-6 | CASSPAPAGVIGGELFF
- | TRBJ2-2 | TRBD2 | TRBV4-1 | CASSQGSWLAGPGELFF
- | TRBJ1-5 | TRBD1 | TRBV28 | CASSQIHIRGKRPQHF
many | TRBJ2-3 | - | TRBV6-5 | CASSPAYGSTDTQYF
- | TRBJ2-5 | TRBD2 | TRBV5-1 | CASSLAVAGSWETQYF
- | TRBJ2-2 | TRBD2 | TRBV7-2 | CASSPPFGGANTGELFF
- | TRBJ2-2 | - | TRBV11-2 | CASSLGYTGELFF
- | TRBJ2-3 | - | TRBV7-3 | CASSLVRGSPDTQYF